The 4 T cell receptor beta chains listed next were all sequenced from one sample in a study of T cells in Graves' hyperthyroidism and ophthalmopathy (dated by TCRdb to between 2018 and 2020). Library construction relied on multiplex PCR. For sequencing, an Illumina HiSeq 2000 was employed. Amplification of TCR beta CDR3 regions was carried out from RNA transcripts. A first-round RT-PCR of the TCR CDR3 used the HTBI primer set with the Qiagen OneStep RT-PCR kit. TCRdb redid the processing of the public reads, applying fastp at Q25 and MiXCR, and retained in-frame beta chains. CDR3 protein duplicates are merged, each entry listing the most common genes and DNA. In this sample the table shows about 840,000 distinct CDR3 sequences, over 35% of which occur a single time. The biggest ten clones account for approximately 8.7% of the sample. The sequenced sample was blood. All receptors come from a man aged 18-30 years with Graves' hyperthyroidism.

The chain recombines TRBV3-1 with TRBJ1-1; D remains unclear. The CDR3 totals 13 residues. The V gene lost 5 bases and the J gene lost 6 bases, with 13 bases spanning the gap. From germline, CDR1 is LGHDT and CDR2 YNNKEL (reference sequence). The CDR3 sequence is CASSGYTAAEAFF. The CDR3 coding sequence is TGTGCCAGCAGCGGTTACACAGCCGCTGAAGCTTTCTTT.

The CDR3 here is CASDRTSSPLHF. The CDR3 bases are TGTGCCAGCGATAGGACTAGTTCACCCCTCCACTTT. The chain carries TRBV7-9 and TRBJ1-6; no firm D call. This CDR3 region has 12 residues. Deletions cut 8 bases from V and 9 bases from J, with 11 bases between. Per the germline V gene, CDR1 is SEHNR and CDR2 is FQNEAQ (reference sequence).

The chain combines TRBV19 with TRBJ1-1; 10 nucleotides agree with TRBD1. Germline-derived CDR1 and CDR2 are LNHDA and SQIVND (reference sequence). After removal of 4 bases from V and 6 bases from J, the junction contained 23 bases not matched to a gene. The CDR3 contains 20 residues. CDR3 DNA: TGTGCCAGTAGTAGTCCCTCGGGACAGGGGTTGGTCACAGAATACTCTGAAGCTTTCTTT. The encoded protein is CASSSPSGQGLVTEYSEAFF.

This clonotype was detected ten times or more. The CDR3 reads CASSVSSVTEAFF. CDR3 DNA sequence: TGTGCCAGCAGCGTGTCCAGTGTAACTGAAGCTTTCTTT. The V call is TRBV9, the J call TRBJ1-1; D is unresolved. This CDR3 region has 13 residues. Germline values: CDR1 SGDLS, CDR2 YYNGEE. With 2 bases removed from V and 5 bases from J, the gap between germline ends came to 10 bases. The whole variable domain, remainder taken from reference TRBV9 and TRBJ1-1, is DSGVTQTPKHLITATGQRVTLRCSPRSGDLSVYWYQQSLDQGLQFLIQYYNGEERAKGNILERFSAQQFPDLHSELNLSSLELGDSALYFCASSVSSVTEAFFGQGTRLTVV.